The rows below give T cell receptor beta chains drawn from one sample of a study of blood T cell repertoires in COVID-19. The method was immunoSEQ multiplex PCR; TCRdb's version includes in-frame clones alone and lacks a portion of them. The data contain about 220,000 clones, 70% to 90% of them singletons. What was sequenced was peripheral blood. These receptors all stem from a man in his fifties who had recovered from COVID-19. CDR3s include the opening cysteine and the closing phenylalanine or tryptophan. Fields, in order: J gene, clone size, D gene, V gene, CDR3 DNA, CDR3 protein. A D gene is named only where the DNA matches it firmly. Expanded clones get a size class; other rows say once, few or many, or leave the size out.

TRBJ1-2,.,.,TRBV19,TGTGCCAGTAGTATGAGGGGGTACGATGGCTACACCTTC,CASSMRGYDGYTF
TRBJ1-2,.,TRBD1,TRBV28,TGTGCCAGCAGTTCCCCCCGGACAGGGGGCAAGAGTAGTGGCTACACCTTC,CASSSPRTGGKSSGYTF
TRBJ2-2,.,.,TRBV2,TGTGCCAGCAGTGACCTGTACACCGGGGAGCTGTTTTTT,CASSDLYTGELFF
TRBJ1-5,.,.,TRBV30,TGTGCCTGGAGCTATCAGGGGAATCAGCCCCAGCATTTT,CAWSYQGNQPQHF
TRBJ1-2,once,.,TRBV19,TGTGCCAGTAGTATTGGTCAGGGAAACTATGGCTACACCTTC,CASSIGQGNYGYTF
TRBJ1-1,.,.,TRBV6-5,TGTGCCAGCAGCCTTTCCTTATCCCCTGAAGCTTTCTTT,CASSLSLSPEAFF
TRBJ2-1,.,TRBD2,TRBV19,TGTGCCAGTCCCCACCTAGCGGGAGGCTGCCATGAGCAGTTCTTC,CASPHLAGGCHEQFF
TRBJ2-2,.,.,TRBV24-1,TGTGCCACCAGTGATCCTTCAGGGGCTGGCGGGGAGCTGTTTTTT,CATSDPSGAGGELFF
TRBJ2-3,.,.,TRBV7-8,TGTGCCAGCAGCGTCGTAGGGGGTTTTGTGACAGATACGCAGTATTTT,CASSVVGGFVTDTQYF
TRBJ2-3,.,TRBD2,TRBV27,TGTGCCAGCAGCCCGGGGAGCGGGAGTAGCACAGATACGCAGTATTTT,CASSPGSGSSTDTQYF
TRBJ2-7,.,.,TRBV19,TGTGCCAGTAGGGACCTAGCGTCAACCTACGAGCAGTACTTC,CASRDLASTYEQYF
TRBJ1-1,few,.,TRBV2,TGTGCCAGCAGTATACTAGAGGGATCCACTGAAGCTTTCTTT,CASSILEGSTEAFF
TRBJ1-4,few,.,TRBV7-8,TGTGCCAGCAGCCCTAGGACAGCTACTAATGAAAAACTGTTTTTT,CASSPRTATNEKLFF
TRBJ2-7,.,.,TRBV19,TGTGCCAGTAGTAATACCAGGGCTCCTATCTACGAGCAGTACTTC,CASSNTRAPIYEQYF
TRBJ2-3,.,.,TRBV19,TGTGCCAGTAGTATCGCAAGACGGGGGAATCCCACAGATACGCAGTATTTT,CASSIARRGNPTDTQYF
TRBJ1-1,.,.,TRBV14,TGTGCCAGCAGCCAACAACCGACGGGGAACACTGAAGCTTTCTTT,CASSQQPTGNTEAFF
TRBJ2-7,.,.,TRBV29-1,TGCAGCGTTGAAGGGACAGCTGCCTACGAGCAGTACTTC,CSVEGTAAYEQYF
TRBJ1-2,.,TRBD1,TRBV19,TGTGCCAGTAGTATAGACGGGACAGGGTCTACTCACTATGGCTACACCTTC,CASSIDGTGSTHYGYTF
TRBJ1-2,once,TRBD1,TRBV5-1,TGCGCCAGCAGCCTGGGGACAGTTCCTATGAGATACACCTTC,CASSLGTVPMRYTF
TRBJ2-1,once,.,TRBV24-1,TGTGCCACCAGTGTGTCGGGATTATACAATGAGCAGTTCTTC,CATSVSGLYNEQFF
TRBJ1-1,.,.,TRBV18,TGTGCCAGCTCACCACTCGTGAACACTGAAGCTTTCTTT,CASSPLVNTEAFF
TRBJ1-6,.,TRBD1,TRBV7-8,TGTGCCAGCAGCGGACAGGGGAGGGGGTCACCCCTCCACTTT,CASSGQGRGSPLHF
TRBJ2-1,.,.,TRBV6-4,TGTGCCAGCAGTAGCCAGGCCTACAATGAGCAGTTCTTC,CASSSQAYNEQFF
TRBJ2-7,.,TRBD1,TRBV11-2,TGTGCCAGCAGCTTAGGGGGCGACAGGGGGCGCCGCGAGCAGTACTTC,CASSLGGDRGRREQYF
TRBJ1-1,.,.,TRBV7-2,TGTGCCAGCAGCTTATTCAGGCAGGGGACGAACACTGAAGCTTTCTTT,CASSLFRQGTNTEAFF
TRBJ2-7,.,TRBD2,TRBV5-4,TGTGCTAGCAGCTTCCCGGGACTACAATACGAGCAGTACTTC,CASSFPGLQYEQYF
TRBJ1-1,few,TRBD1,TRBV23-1,TGCGCCAGCAGTCATAGTAGGACAGGCAGGGACATGAACACTGAAGCTTTCTTT,CASSHSRTGRDMNTEAFF
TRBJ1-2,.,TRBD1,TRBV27,TGTGCCAGCAGTCTCAACAGGGGAGGTGTCTATGGCTACACCTTC,CASSLNRGGVYGYTF
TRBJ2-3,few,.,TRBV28,TGTGCCAGCAGTTTAAGGACAGCTGGGGATACGCAGTATTTT,CASSLRTAGDTQYF
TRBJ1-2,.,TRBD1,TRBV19,TGTGCCAGTAGTGCGGACAGGGATCGGGGCTACACCTTC,CASSADRDRGYTF
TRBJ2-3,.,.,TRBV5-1,TGCGCCAGCAACACTGGCGGGAGCACAGATACGCAGTATTTT,CASNTGGSTDTQYF
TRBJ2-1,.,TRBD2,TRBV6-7,TGTGCCCGAACGCCGGGACTAGCGGGAGAATCCTACAATGAGCAGTTCTTC,CARTPGLAGESYNEQFF
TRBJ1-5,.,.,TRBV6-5,TGTGCCAGCAGTCCCCAGGATTCCAATCAGCCCCAGCATTTT,CASSPQDSNQPQHF
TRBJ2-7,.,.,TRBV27,TGTGCCAGCAGTTTATCGACGGGATGGGAGCAGTACTTC,CASSLSTGWEQYF
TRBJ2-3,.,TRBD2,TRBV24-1,TGTGCCACCAGTGATCGGACTAGCGGGAGGAACACAGATACGCAGTATTTT,CATSDRTSGRNTDTQYF
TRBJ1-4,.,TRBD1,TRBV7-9,TGTGCCAGCAGAGGCGCGGACAGGGAAGCCTCTAATGAAAAACTGTTTTTT,CASRGADREASNEKLFF
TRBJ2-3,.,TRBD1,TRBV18,TGTGCCAGCTCAACAACAGGGGTTATCACAGATACGCAGTATTTT,CASSTTGVITDTQYF
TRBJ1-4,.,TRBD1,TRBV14,TGTGCCAGCAGCCAAGCCGGGACAGCGAATGAAAAACTGTTTTTT,CASSQAGTANEKLFF
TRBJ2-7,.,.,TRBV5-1,TGCGCCAGCAGCTTGGGGGCGAGTCTCTACGAGCAGTACTTC,CASSLGASLYEQYF
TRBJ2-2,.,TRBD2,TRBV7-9,TGTGCCAGCAGTCACGGGAGGCCGGCCGGGGAGCTGTTTTTT,CASSHGRPAGELFF
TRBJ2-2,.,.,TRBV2,TGTGCCAGCAGTGTTATGAACACCGGGGAGCTGTTTTTT,CASSVMNTGELFF
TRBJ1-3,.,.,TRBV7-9,TGTGCCAGCAGCTTACTAGGGAGGGGGGACGTAAAAAACACCATATATTTT,CASSLLGRGDVKNTIYF